The TCR beta chain under discussion was sequenced for a study of vaccination effects on CD4 cells after COVID-19. At the level of the study: Participants each got two BNT162b2 or mRNA-1273 vaccine doses.

V lost 4 bases to trimming and J lost 1 base; unmatched junction nucleotides: 3. Germline-derived CDR1 and CDR2 are KGHDR and SFDVKD. The CDR3 has 16 amino acids. TCRdb keeps only in-frame clones here, not all; method: immunoSEQ multiplex PCR. The profile shows some 77,000 clones, under 75% of them singletons. To note about this clone: The antigen is unknown.

With the ViraFEST assay, the study expanded antigen-specific CD4+ T cells using viral peptide pools, then sequenced them. Upon completion of around ten days in culture, CD4+ T cells were isolated. Among the vaccine recipients, none had a prior SARS-CoV-2 infection, and nucleocapsid antibodies were negative. Every well got 2 million to 2.5 million PBMC, which were grown with about 10 IU/ml IL-2 and around 10 ug/ml peptides. The rearrangement uses TRBV24-1 and TRBJ2-1; 10 nucleotides agree with TRBD2. The sequence was collected from a human donor who received a COVID-19 vaccine. The sample in question was CD4+ T cells from PBMCs cultured with HCoV-OC43 spike peptides, obtained before COVID-19 vaccination. As to subset: HCoV-OC43 spike overlapping peptide pool stimulation. The CDR3 reads CATSEVAGGSYNEQFF. The CDR3, as DNA: TGTGCCACCAGTGAGGTAGCGGGGGGATCCTACAATGAGCAGTTCTTC.